The clone carrying this TCR beta chain showed up just a few times. Its target is not known. The sample belongs to a study of T-cell reconstitution after alpha-beta-depleted transplantation in children. This CDR3 region has 12 residues. V shed 8 bases and J 10 bases; nucleotides not matched to a gene: 3. CDR1 and CDR2 (germline): ENHRY, SYGVKD. Study findings and constraints: T-cell counts and diversity at one year post-transplant came mainly from newly produced T cells. Reportedly, only several hundred clones from non-depleted graft cells drove alpha-beta T-cell counts at about two months. Several patients had high TCRbeta diversity at day 60; it came from surviving recipient T cells and thymic progenitors.

Unique molecular identifiers were incorporated during preparation of the TCRbeta library. TCRdb processed the PCR reads anew with MiXCR; each CDR3 protein has one entry. This table has hundreds of thousands of distinct CDR3 sequences, 7% to 9% appearing once. The source was PBMCs, mostly from graft donor cells, collected 360 days after TCRalphabeta/CD19-depleted stem cell transplant. This sequence originates from a male patient under 10 years old who had a stem cell transplant for acute myeloid leukemia, so the T cells may come from the graft donor. The chain has TRBV10-3 and TRBJ1-6; 9 bases are shared with TRBD1. CDR3 loop: CAIGTGPSPLHF. The CDR3 bases are TGTGCCATCGGGACAGGGCCCTCACCCCTCCACTTT.